The rows below give T cell receptor beta chains drawn from one sample of a study of cytomegalovirus exposure and HLA in healthy donors. The method was immunoSEQ multiplex PCR; TCRdb's version includes in-frame clones alone and lacks a portion of them. The profile shows roughly 180,000 clones, about 80% of them singletons. The specimen sequenced was PBMCs. All receptors derive from a man aged 25-40 years in good health and CMV-seropositive. CDR3s leave out the opening cysteine and the closing phenylalanine or tryptophan.

V: TRBV4-1
CDR3: ASSQGRGSSYEQY

V: TRBV10-2
CDR3: AQREAETQY

V: TRBV6-4
CDR3: ASSERAGNTGELF

V: TRBV29-1
CDR3: SVAGGNEQF

V: TRBV7-9
CDR3: SSSLEGGLTPPTRQY

V: TRBV4-3
CDR3: ASSQALAGVSTDTQY

V: TRBV18
CDR3: ASSPEGTGWNGYT

V: TRBV11-2
CDR3: ASSSGLIYEQY

V: TRBV5-1
CDR3: ASKKQDGYGYT

V: TRBV5-1
CDR3: ASSQSTDTQY

V: TRBV15
CDR3: ATTPGQGFYEQY

V: TRBV2
CDR3: ASIAGVAETQY

V: TRBV9
CDR3: ASSDGPTPGMNTEAF

V: TRBV10-2
CDR3: ASSAGEETQY

V: TRBV14
CDR3: ASSPRTANYGYT

V: TRBV11-2
CDR3: ASTPSGGASDTQY

V: TRBV28
CDR3: ASRDPVVAGLSYEQY

V: TRBV4-1
CDR3: ASSQEGVAGKETQY

V: TRBV6-5
CDR3: ASSYMDSQAYEQY

V: TRBV19
CDR3: ASSLRAAGNLPPGNTIY

V: TRBV4-3
CDR3: ASSQGLAETYEQY

V: TRBV18
CDR3: ASSPEVAGNSPLH

V: TRBV9
CDR3: ASSARQGFFETQY

V: TRBV6-5
CDR3: ASSRGPGQGGEQY

V: TRBV15
CDR3: ATSRIARKETQY